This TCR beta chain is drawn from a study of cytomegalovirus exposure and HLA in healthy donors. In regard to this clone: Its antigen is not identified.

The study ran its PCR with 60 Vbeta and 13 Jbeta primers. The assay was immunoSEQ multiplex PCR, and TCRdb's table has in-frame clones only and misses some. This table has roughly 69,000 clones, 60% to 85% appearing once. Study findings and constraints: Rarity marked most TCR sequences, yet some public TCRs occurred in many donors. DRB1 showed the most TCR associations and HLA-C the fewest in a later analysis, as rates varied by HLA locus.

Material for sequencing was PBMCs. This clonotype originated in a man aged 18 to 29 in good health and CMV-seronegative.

CDR3 coding DNA: TGCGCCAGCAGCGCGGGGGGCCCGGGACAGGGTTTTGGCTACACCTTC. Protein product: CASSAGGPGQGFGYTF. J is TRBJ1-2 and V is TRBV4-3; 9 bases fit TRBD1. V lost 5 bases, J lost 7 bases, and 14 bases stayed unmatched. Germline V gene data show CDR1 as LGHNA and CDR2 as YSLEER. The CDR3 covers 16 residues.